The entry below describes one TCR beta chain. This clonotype was recorded many times. Its antigen target is currently unknown. No qualities accompany the bases; no much larger clone lies one base away. This sample is part of a study of Graves' ophthalmopathy and Graves' hyperthyroidism (dated by TCRdb to about 2018). The study in broad terms: Peripheral blood was collected at initial diagnosis, before any treatment. To explore V-J signatures that separate ophthalmopathy from hyperthyroidism, a discovery set of about a hundred patients was enrolled, consisting of approximately 45 with ophthalmopathy and around 57 with stable hyperthyroidism. Following sample collection, hyperthyroidism patients were given methimazole at a starting dose of 30 mg daily, and ophthalmopathy patients were given high-dose intravenous methylprednisolone. An independent validation cohort was composed of fewer than 20 hyperthyroidism patients and about 16 patients who later progressed from hyperthyroidism to ophthalmopathy. In about 6 hyperthyroidism patients, T-cell repertoires of thyroid tissue and blood were compared. The study used signatures of the TCR beta repertoire to tell Graves' ophthalmopathy apart from Graves' hyperthyroidism and to predict which patients would progress to ophthalmopathy. In total, approximately 140 blood samples were TCR-sequenced: some 40 ophthalmopathy, some 75 hyperthyroidism and some 17 hyperthyroidism-to-ophthalmopathy patients. General conclusions and limits of the study: Most expanded thyroid clonotypes with frequency above 0.001 were also detected in blood, suggesting blood repertoires may reflect the thyroid immune response. In validation, the model predicted ophthalmopathy progression with about 70% sensitivity and approximately 75% specificity; fewer than 15 predicted patients were CT-confirmed with GO in a median of about 6.2 months. In cross-validation, the 13-signature model distinguished ophthalmopathy from stable hyperthyroidism with just over 85% sensitivity and roughly 81% specificity, while in the test set the corresponding values were about 80% and 75%. No statistical method was used to predetermine the sample size, and group allocation was not hidden from the investigators.

Ophthalmopathy patients had moderately to severely active disease, Clinical Activity Score of at least 3, NOSPECS grade of at least 4, and disease duration under 3 months. Anyone with other autoimmune diseases, uncontrolled infections, pregnancy or lactation was excluded from the study. Clinical symptoms, serum thyroxine, TRAb, thyroid ultrasound and orbital computed tomography were used for diagnosis. Using Ficoll-Paque density gradient centrifugation, PBMCs were isolated from 9.5 to 10 ml of fresh peripheral blood. Trizol reagent was used to extract the total RNA, and its quality was then checked on an Agilent 2100 Bioanalyzer. For repertoire sequencing, the TCR beta CDR3 regions were amplified from RNA transcripts. The first round was an RT-PCR using HTBI primers with the Qiagen OneStep RT-PCR kit, and this first round was followed by a second-round multiplex PCR, then size selection and purification. Sequencing of the libraries was carried out on an Illumina HiSeq2000 in paired-end mode with 100 bp reads. Concerning the study's data processing: Reads were processed with SOAPnuke, discarding reads with adapters, uncalled bases, mean Phred below 15, or no exact constant-primer or identifier match. COPE v1.2.5 was used to merge the high-quality paired reads. Clonotypes were defined as unique nucleotide sequences and were aligned to IMGT TRB V, D and J references using MiTCR v1.1. Analysis was restricted to V-J combinations with a frequency above 0.0001, which covered 99.2% of repertoires. A TCR clonal expansion and chaos score per V-J combination was defined as the ratio of F50 clonal expansion to chaos observed in the TCRdist matrix. Welch's t-statistics and random forest were used to reduce the features to 10 to 15 V-J combinations, which were then used as input to a naive Bayes classifier. The Morisita-Horn index was used to measure how similar the thyroid and blood repertoires were. TCRdb reprocessing: public reads trimmed at Q25 with fastp, clones called with MiXCR, in-frame beta chains kept. Rows merge per CDR3 protein into single entries with the most common DNA and genes. The authors' filters were not applied to this entry. Across this sample there are around 40,000 distinct CDR3 sequences, with 52% seen only once. The top ten clonotypes cover less than 20% of the sample.

The receptor comes from an adult man with Graves' ophthalmopathy. Material: peripheral blood.

The nucleotide sequence is given as TGCAGTGCTACCTTCGATAGCACAGATACGCAGTATTTT. The encoded protein is CSATFDSTDTQYF. This receptor chain uses TRBV20-1 and TRBJ2-3, with no reliable assignment of the D segment. Including the terminal cysteine and phenylalanine, the CDR3 comprises 13 residues. Just the 39-base CDR3 DNA is kept, in frame starting at base 1. CDR1 and CDR2 are read off the germline V gene (reference sequence) as DFQATT and SNEGSKA. Trimming costs V 4 bases and J 0 bases, and their ends lie 8 bases apart.